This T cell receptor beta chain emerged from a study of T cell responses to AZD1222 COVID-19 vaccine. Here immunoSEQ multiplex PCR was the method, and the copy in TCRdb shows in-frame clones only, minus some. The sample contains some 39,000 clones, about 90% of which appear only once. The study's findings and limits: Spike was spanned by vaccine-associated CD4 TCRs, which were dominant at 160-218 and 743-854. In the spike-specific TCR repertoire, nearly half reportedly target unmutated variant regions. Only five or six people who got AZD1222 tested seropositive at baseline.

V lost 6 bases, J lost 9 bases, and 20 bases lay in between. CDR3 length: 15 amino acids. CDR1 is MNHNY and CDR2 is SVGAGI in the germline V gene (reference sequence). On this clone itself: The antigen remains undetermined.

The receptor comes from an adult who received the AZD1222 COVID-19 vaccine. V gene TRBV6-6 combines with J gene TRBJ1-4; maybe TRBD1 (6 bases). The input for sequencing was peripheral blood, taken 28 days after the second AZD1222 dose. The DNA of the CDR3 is TGTGCCAGCAGCGGGGGCCAGGGTACGCGTCAAAAACTGTTTTTT. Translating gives CASSGGQGTRQKLFF.